A single sample gave rise to the 20 T cell receptor beta chains below, sequenced in a study of shared clonotypes between healthy human individuals. Naive CD8 cells, CD45RO-negative and positively selected for CCR7, excluded terminally differentiated effector memory CD45RA+ cells. TCRdb's copy holds only in-frame clones and misses some; the assay was immunoSEQ multiplex PCR. The sample records nearly 2 million clones, roughly 95% being singletons. Sequenced material: naive CD8+ T cells sorted from blood. The receptors were sampled from a man aged 18 to 29 in good health.

The rearrangement uses TRBV28 and TRBJ1-2; 8 bases are a match to TRBD1. CDR1 MDHEN and CDR2 SYDVKM come from the germline V gene. The V gene end was trimmed by 3 bases and the J gene end by 5 bases; junction bases not matched to a gene: 8. The CDR3 has 15 amino acids. CDR3 DNA sequence: TGTGCCAGCAGTTTGGAAGGGGACAGGATTTATGGCTACACCTTC. Encoded protein: CASSLEGDRIYGYTF.

The chain uses TRBV4-3 and TRBJ2-7; tentative D call: TRBD2 (6 bases). V was cut by 0 bases and J by 0 bases, with 12 bases left in between. The CDR3 is 16 amino acids. Germline loops: CDR1 LGHNA, CDR2 YSLEER. The CDR3, as DNA: TGCGCCAGCAGCCAAGATTACTCCGGGAGCTCCTACGAGCAGTACTTC. This sequence encodes CASSQDYSGSSYEQYF.

A single count supports this clone. This sequence joins TRBV13 and TRBJ2-3; 11 bases agree with TRBD2. Unmatched junction bases numbered 4, after V lost 0 bases and J lost 5 bases. This CDR3 spans 16 amino acids. The germline CDR1 and CDR2 sequences are PRHDT and FYEKMQ (reference sequence). The CDR3 DNA follows: TGTGCCAGCAGCTTAGGACTAGCGGGAGTCGTAGATACGCAGTATTTT. Encoded protein: CASSLGLAGVVDTQYF. Filled out from reference TRBV13 and TRBJ2-3, the complete variable domain reads AAGVIQSPRHLIKEKRETATLKCYPIPRHDTVYWYQQGPGQDPQFLISFYEKMQSDKGSIPDRFSAQQFSDYHSELNMSSLELGDSALYFCASSLGLAGVVDTQYFGPGTRLTVL.

This clone was seen a single time. The V and J genes are TRBV4-3 and TRBJ2-3, with D perhaps matching TRBD1 or TRBD2 (5 bases each). The CDR3 is 15 residues long. Trimming stripped 0 bases from V and 2 bases from J, with 9 bases between. In germline, CDR1 is LGHNA, CDR2 YSLEER. The CDR3 loop is CASSQDGGFTDTQYF. In nucleotides, the CDR3 is TGCGCCAGCAGCCAAGATGGGGGATTCACAGATACGCAGTATTTT.

The chain has TRBV19 and TRBJ2-7; the D gene is possibly TRBD2 (5 bases). CDR3 length: 13 amino acids. Germline lookup yields CDR1 LNHDA and CDR2 SQIVND (reference sequence). V gave up 8 bases and J gave up 0 bases, with 11 bases separating them. CDR3 sequence: CASSTSFSYEQYF. The CDR3 DNA follows: TGTGCCAGTTCCACTAGTTTCTCCTACGAGCAGTACTTC. Variable domain in full (rest from reference TRBV19 and TRBJ2-7): DGGITQSPKYLFRKEGQNVTLSCEQNLNHDAMYWYRQDPGQGLRLIYYSQIVNDFQKGDIAEGYSVSREKKESFPLTVTSAQKNPTAFYLCASSTSFSYEQYFGPGTRLTVT.

For the CDR3, the DNA is TGTGCCAGCAGCTCGGCACTAGCCAATGAGCAGTTCTTC. Amino acids: CASSSALANEQFF. The chain couples TRBV7-3 to TRBJ2-1, with a possible D match to TRBD2 (6 bases). CDR1 and CDR2 (germline): SGHTA, FQGTGA. This CDR3 contains 13 residues. With 4 bases removed from V and 6 bases from J, the gap between germline ends came to 10 bases.

In nucleotides, the CDR3 is TGTGCCAGCAGCTTGGAAGGTCTGGTTTCCTACAATGAGCAGTTCTTC. Protein: CASSLEGLVSYNEQFF. The chain employs TRBV5-6 and TRBJ2-1; D remains unclear. This CDR3 is built from 16 residues. CDR1 is SGHDT, CDR2 YYEEEE, per germline. V shed 0 bases and J shed 1 base, with 11 bases lying between them.

Details on this clone: The same CDR3 arises from other DNA sequences in this sample as well. The chain joins TRBV30 to TRBJ1-1, with unresolved D. This CDR3 is built from 11 residues. CDR1 and CDR2 from the germline V gene are GTSNPN and SVGIG (reference sequence). With 0 bases removed from V and 8 bases from J, the gap between germline ends came to 7 bases. CDR3 amino acids: CAWSVGVEAFF. CDR3 bases: TGTGCCTGGAGTGTCGGTGTAGAAGCTTTCTTT.

This chain links TRBV9 with TRBJ2-5, with D hard to call. Germline V CDR1 and CDR2: SGDLS, YYNGEE. Trimming took off 0 bases at V and 4 bases at J, with 10 bases between the two ends. This CDR3 is 14 amino acids long. For the CDR3, the DNA is TGTGCCAGCAGCGTAGGTGTGGGCATAGAGACCCAGTACTTC. It encodes CASSVGVGIETQYF. Filled out from reference TRBV9 and TRBJ2-5, the complete variable domain reads DSGVTQTPKHLITATGQRVTLRCSPRSGDLSVYWYQQSLDQGLQFLIQYYNGEERAKGNILERFSAQQFPDLHSELNLSSLELGDSALYFCASSVGVGIETQYFGPGTRLLVL.

CDR3 sequence (DNA): TGTGCCAGCAACACAGGGACCGGGGAGCTGTTTTTT. Translated, it gives CASNTGTGELFF. The V and J genes are TRBV7-9 and TRBJ2-2; tentative D call: TRBD1 (6 bases). This CDR3 has 12 amino acids. Germline assignment: CDR1 SEHNR and CDR2 FQNEAQ (reference sequence). Trimming left V 7 bases short and J 5 bases short, with 8 bases between.

Only one count was recorded for this clone. This same CDR3 is encoded by further DNA sequences in the sample. V usage is TRBV27 and J usage is TRBJ2-6; D is ambiguous. Per the germline V gene, CDR1 is MNHEY and CDR2 is SMNVEV (reference sequence). The CDR3 length is 13 residues. The V and J ends lost 5 bases and 1 base respectively, with 3 bases between them. The CDR3 DNA reads TGTGCCAGCAGTCTTTCTGGGGCCAACGTCCTGACTTTC. Translating gives CASSLSGANVLTF. Looking up the rest from reference TRBV27 and TRBJ2-6 gives the full variable domain: EAQVTQNPRYLITVTGKKLTVTCSQNMNHEYMSWYRQDPGLGLRQIYYSMNVEVTDKGDVPEGYKVSRKEKRNFPLILESPSPNQTSLYFCASSLSGANVLTFGAGSRLTVL.

J is TRBJ1-1 and V is TRBV5-4; possible D gene TRBD1, 6 bases. The CDR3 is 14 amino acids. Germline V CDR1 and CDR2: SGHNT, YYREEE (reference sequence). The germline V and J ends were trimmed by 0 bases and 1 base, with 7 bases remaining between them. The CDR3 region has the DNA TGTGCCAGCAGCTTGGGGGGACAGAACACTGAAGCTTTCTTT. This sequence encodes CASSLGGQNTEAFF.

V and J are TRBV7-2 and TRBJ2-5; TRBD2 matches at 10 bases. Germline CDR1 SGHTA, CDR2 FQGNSA. The CDR3 consists of 17 residues. J lost 1 base, V lost 5 bases, and 10 bases had no gene match. CDR3 sequence reads: CASSGPGTSDAQETQYF. The CDR3, as DNA: TGTGCCAGCAGCGGCCCGGGGACTAGCGATGCCCAAGAGACCCAGTACTTC. The whole variable domain, remainder taken from reference TRBV7-2 and TRBJ2-5, is GAGVSQSPSNKVTEKGKDVELRCDPISGHTALYWYRQSLGQGLEFLIYFQGNSAPDKSGLPSDRFSAERTGGSVSTLTIQRTQQEDSAVYLCASSGPGTSDAQETQYFGPGTRLLVL.

The gene calls are TRBV6-1 and TRBJ1-2, with D hard to call. The CDR3 spans 12 residues. CDR1 and CDR2 from the germline V gene are MNHNS and SASEGT. The V gene lost 2 bases and the J gene lost 3 bases, with 4 bases spanning the gap. As DNA, the CDR3 is TGTGCCAGCAGTGAATTCTACTATGGCTACACCTTC. It specifies CASSEFYYGYTF.

The J gene is TRBJ1-5, the V gene TRBV6-1, with D tentatively TRBD1 (6 bases). The CDR3 length is 15 residues. From germline, CDR1 is MNHNS and CDR2 SASEGT. Trimming removed 5 bases at V and 5 bases at J, with 16 bases between. This CDR3 is CASSHPVGADQPQHF. CDR3 DNA: TGTGCCAGCAGTCATCCAGTGGGGGCGGATCAGCCCCAGCATTTT.

This clone was counted only a few times. The V and J genes are TRBV4-1 and TRBJ1-1, with D hard to call. Germline V gives CDR1 MGHRA, CDR2 YSYEKL. The V gene lost 0 bases and the J gene lost 1 base, with 9 bases spanning the gap. The CDR3 runs to 15 residues. CDR3 region: CASSQDIGTNTEAFF. In DNA form, the CDR3 reads TGCGCCAGCAGCCAAGATATAGGCACGAACACTGAAGCTTTCTTT.

The genes are TRBV19 and TRBJ2-5; tentatively, D is TRBD2 (5 bases). CDR3 size: 15 residues. From germline, CDR1 is LNHDA and CDR2 SQIVND (reference sequence). Trimming shortened V by 3 bases and J by 2 bases, and 13 bases separated the two germline ends. CDR3 nucleotide sequence: TGTGCCAGTAGTATGCCCCTCGAGGGACAAGAGACCCAGTACTTC. The encoded protein is CASSMPLEGQETQYF. The whole variable domain, filled in from reference TRBV19 and TRBJ2-5, reads DGGITQSPKYLFRKEGQNVTLSCEQNLNHDAMYWYRQDPGQGLRLIYYSQIVNDFQKGDIAEGYSVSREKKESFPLTVTSAQKNPTAFYLCASSMPLEGQETQYFGPGTRLLVL.

As to this clone: A read error may account for a junction end that differs from germline. The chain links TRBV6-5 to TRBJ2-3, with unresolved D. The CDR3 is 12 residues long. Germline lookup yields CDR1 MNHEY and CDR2 SVGAGI. The CDR3 DNA sequence: TGTGCCAGCAGTCACTCCACAGATACGCAGTATTTT. It is translated as CASSHSTDTQYF.

As concerns this clone: The same CDR3 arises from other DNA sequences in this sample as well. The gene calls are TRBV20-1 and TRBJ2-1; the D is unclear. Germline values: CDR1 DFQATT, CDR2 SNEGSKA (reference sequence). The CDR3 runs to 10 residues. The V gene lost 1 base and the J gene lost 10 bases, with 5 bases spanning the gap. The CDR3: CSARGGEQFF. Written as DNA, the CDR3 is TGCAGTGCTAGAGGGGGAGAGCAGTTCTTC.

The chain combines TRBV5-6 with TRBJ1-1; no clear D gene. The CDR3 covers 16 residues. The V end lost 0 bases, the J end lost 4 bases, and 16 bases lay between the germline ends. CDR1 is SGHDT, CDR2 YYEEEE, per germline. The CDR3 protein is CASSLVGRAGITEAFF. CDR3 nucleotides: TGTGCCAGCAGCTTGGTTGGCCGGGCCGGGATCACTGAAGCTTTCTTT.